This T cell receptor (beta chain) was documented in a study of cytomegalovirus exposure and HLA in healthy donors. PCR primers comprised 60 Vbeta and 13 Jbeta primers. Generated by immunoSEQ multiplex PCR, the TCRdb table keeps only in-frame clones and is missing some. The table has under 200,000 clones, roughly four fifths seen once; the top ten hold more than 8%. V lost 3 bases, J lost 3 bases, and 10 bases stayed unmatched. There are 16 residues in the CDR3. Germline CDR1 SGDLS, CDR2 YYNGEE. V is TRBV9 and J is TRBJ1-1; 8 bases are shared with TRBD1. What was sequenced was PBMCs. The TCR was taken from a male donor in good health and CMV-seropositive. The CDR3 coding sequence is TGTGCCAGCAGCGAGGGGACAGGTCGATGGGACACTGAAGCTTTCTTT. Translating gives CASSEGTGRWDTEAFF. Looking up the rest from reference TRBV9 and TRBJ1-1 gives the full variable domain: DSGVTQTPKHLITATGQRVTLRCSPRSGDLSVYWYQQSLDQGLQFLIQYYNGEERAKGNILERFSAQQFPDLHSELNLSSLELGDSALYFCASSEGTGRWDTEAFFGQGTRLTVV.